The 5 T cell receptor beta chains below all came from one sample that was sequenced in a study of PD-L1 blockade in urothelial cancer. Data came from immunoSEQ multiplex PCR; TCRdb stores just in-frame clones and leaves some out. The sample shows some 97,000 clones, around 90% of them seen only once. Sample: PBMCs, taken around atezolizumab (anti-PD-L1) treatment. The receptors were sampled from a woman aged 80 or over with urothelial cancer.

This CDR3 reads CASSLKGTGPYNYGYTF. In DNA form, the CDR3 reads TGTGCCAGCAGTTTAAAAGGGACAGGGCCGTACAACTATGGCTACACCTTC. The chain couples TRBV27 to TRBJ1-2; 9 nucleotides agree with TRBD1. V lost 2 bases, J lost 2 bases, and 9 bases stayed unmatched. The CDR3 spans 17 residues. Germline assignment: CDR1 MNHEY and CDR2 SMNVEV (reference sequence).

The V gene is TRBV7-2, the J gene TRBJ1-5; possibly TRBD1 for D (6 bases). The V gene's germline CDR1 is SGHTA and CDR2 FQGNSA. Trimming removed 3 bases from V and 0 bases from J, with 9 bases in between. The CDR3 totals 15 residues. The CDR3 region is CASSLTGLSNQPQHF. The CDR3 region has the DNA TGTGCCAGCAGCTTGACAGGACTTAGCAATCAGCCCCAGCATTTT.

V usage is TRBV9 and J usage is TRBJ2-1; 9 bases agree with TRBD2. The CDR3 covers 15 residues. The trim removed 2 bases at V and 2 bases at J, leaving 2 bases unmatched. Germline-derived CDR1 and CDR2 are SGDLS and YYNGEE. CDR3 sequence reads: CASSVSSGTYNEQFF. The CDR3, as DNA: TGTGCCAGCAGCGTTTCTAGCGGGACCTACAATGAGCAGTTCTTC.

The chain combines TRBV30 with TRBJ2-7; 9 nucleotides match TRBD2. The junction had 2 bases not matched to a gene; V was cut back by 5 bases and J by 6 bases. This CDR3 contains 11 residues. Per germline, CDR1 GTSNPN and CDR2 SVGIG (reference sequence). The CDR3, as DNA: TGTGCCTGGGGACTAGCGCTCGAGCAGTACTTC. Its protein product is CAWGLALEQYF.

V is TRBV4-2 and J is TRBJ2-7; D might be TRBD2 (6 bases). V shed 0 bases and J shed 3 bases, with 9 bases lying between them. This CDR3 contains 14 residues. Germline assignment: CDR1 LGHNA and CDR2 YNFKEQ. CDR3 protein: CASSQEISGYEQYF. The CDR3 DNA follows: TGTGCCAGCAGCCAAGAGATTAGCGGCTACGAGCAGTACTTC.